This T cell receptor (beta chain) originates from a study of cytomegalovirus exposure and HLA in healthy donors. Per germline, CDR1 SGHTA and CDR2 FQGNSA. CDR3 length: 14 amino acids. The ends lost 3 bases at V and 3 bases at J; junction bases unmatched: 4. The PCR made use of 60 Vbeta and 13 Jbeta primers. Here immunoSEQ multiplex PCR was the method, and the copy in TCRdb shows in-frame clones only, minus some. The sample yields roughly 200,000 clones, 79% seen once. This chain links TRBV7-2 with TRBJ1-2; 7 nucleotides align to TRBD1. The TCR originated in a girl aged 10 to 17 in good health and CMV-seropositive. The sample consisted of PBMCs. The CDR3 here is CASSFEGADYGYTF. DNA for the CDR3: TGTGCCAGCAGCTTCGAGGGGGCCGACTATGGCTACACCTTC.